The sequence of this TCR beta chain was determined in a study of identical twins. A universal primer site came from template switching; cDNA carried unique molecular identifiers. TCRdb re-called the 5' RACE reads with MiXCR, one entry per CDR3 protein. The sample has 600,000 to 700,000 distinct CDR3 sequences; about 20% are singletons. This clonotype has more than one count but fewer than ten. This same sample was also part of a study on T cells expressing NK-cell markers. That report notes: Among a handful of donors, these clonotypes also ranked first in the CD3+CD56-NKG2C+ fraction. Unclear, still, was the HCMV specificity of the expanded NKG2C+ T cell clones.

The receptor was derived from a woman aged 18 to 35 in good health. The specimen sequenced was PBMCs.

This CDR3 reads CSARSGVGSYNEQFF. CDR3 sequence (DNA): TGCAGTGCTAGGAGCGGGGTTGGTTCCTACAATGAGCAGTTCTTC. V is TRBV20-1 and J is TRBJ2-1; 7 nucleotides line up with TRBD2. Germline V gene data show CDR1 as DFQATT and CDR2 as SNEGSKA (reference sequence). The CDR3 runs to 15 residues. After removal of 3 bases from V and 1 base from J, the junction contained 6 bases not matched to a gene.